This note documents a single TCR beta chain sequence. As yet, its antigen is unknown. Repertoires were generated with immunoSEQ multiplex PCR, while TCRdb's copy carries only in-frame clones and drops some. The sample holds about 2.2 million clones, 93% seen once. The naive CD8 fraction comprised CD45RO-negative cells positively selected for CCR7 and excluded terminally differentiated effector memory CD45RA+ cells. The donors were adults (healthy and HIV-negative) with no recent acute infections or vaccinations. This specimen comes from a study of shared clonotypes between healthy human individuals. Study conclusions and caveats: In the sorted subsets, rarefaction showed sequencing was incomplete despite large depth. What limited the represented genetic and exposure-history diversity was the small number of donors. Compared with memory subsets, naive subsets generally had larger estimated richness.

Trimming took off 4 bases at V and 4 bases at J, with 8 bases between the two ends. Per germline, CDR1 MGHRA and CDR2 YSYEKL. The CDR3 runs to 13 residues. This sequence joins TRBV4-1 and TRBJ1-5; perhaps TRBD1 as D (6 bases). Specimen: naive CD8+ T cells from PBMCs. This receptor was taken from a young man in good health. Some clones in this sample may be carry-over from other donors' samples. The CDR3 region is CASSRGQNQPQHF. CDR3 in DNA: TGCGCCAGCAGCCGCGGACAGAATCAGCCCCAGCATTTT.